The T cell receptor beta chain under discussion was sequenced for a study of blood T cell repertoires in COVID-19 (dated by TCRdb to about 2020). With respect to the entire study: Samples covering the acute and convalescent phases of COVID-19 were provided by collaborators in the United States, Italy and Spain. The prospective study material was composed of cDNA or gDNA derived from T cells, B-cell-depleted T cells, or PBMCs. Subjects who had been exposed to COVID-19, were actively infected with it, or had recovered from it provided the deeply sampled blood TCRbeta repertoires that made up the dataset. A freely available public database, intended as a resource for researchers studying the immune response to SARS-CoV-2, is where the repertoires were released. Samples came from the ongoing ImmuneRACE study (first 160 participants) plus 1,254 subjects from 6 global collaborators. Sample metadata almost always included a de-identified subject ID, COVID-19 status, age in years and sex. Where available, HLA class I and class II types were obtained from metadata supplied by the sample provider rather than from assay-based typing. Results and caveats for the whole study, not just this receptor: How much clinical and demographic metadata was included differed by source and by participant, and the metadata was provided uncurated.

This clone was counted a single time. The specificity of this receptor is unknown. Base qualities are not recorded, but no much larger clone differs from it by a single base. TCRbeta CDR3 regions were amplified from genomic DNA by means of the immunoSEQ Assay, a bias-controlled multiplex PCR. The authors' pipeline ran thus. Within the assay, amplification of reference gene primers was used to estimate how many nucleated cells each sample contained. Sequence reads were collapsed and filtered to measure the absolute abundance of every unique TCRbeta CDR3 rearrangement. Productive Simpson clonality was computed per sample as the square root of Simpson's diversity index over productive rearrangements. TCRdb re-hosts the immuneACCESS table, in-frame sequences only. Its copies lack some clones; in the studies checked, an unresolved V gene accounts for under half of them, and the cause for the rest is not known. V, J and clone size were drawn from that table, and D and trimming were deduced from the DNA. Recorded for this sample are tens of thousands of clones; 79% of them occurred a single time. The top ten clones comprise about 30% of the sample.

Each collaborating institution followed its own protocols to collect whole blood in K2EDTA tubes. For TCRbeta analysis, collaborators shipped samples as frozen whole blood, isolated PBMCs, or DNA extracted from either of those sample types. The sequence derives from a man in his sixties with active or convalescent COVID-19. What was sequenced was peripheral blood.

The DNA sequence reads TGCGCCAGCAGCCAAGATACGGACAGGGACCAGTACTTC. Translated, this is CASSQDTDRDQYF. This receptor chain uses TRBV4-1 and TRBJ2-7, and 8 junction bases match TRBD1. At the junction V is shortened by 0 bases and J by 10 bases; bases outside the gene matches: 5. The CDR3 measures 13 amino acids from cysteine to phenylalanine. The DNA shown is the 39-base CDR3, in frame from base 1. The germline V gene yields MGHRA for CDR1 and YSYEKL for CDR2.